This T cell receptor (beta chain) emerged from a study of post-analysis software for immune sequencing data. Study-wide results and limits: About five TRBV segments (TRBV5-6, TRBV5-1 and TRBV20-1 among them) occurred more frequently in patients than in controls. Batch-mates among the samples co-clustered strongly by F measure.

As for this clonotype: Its target is not known.

V lost 1 base, J lost 3 bases, and 6 bases stayed unmatched. In germline, CDR1 is SQVTM, CDR2 ANQGSEA. CDR3 length: 15 residues. The TCR beta cDNA libraries contained unique molecular identifiers. TCRdb recomputed calls from the PCR reads with MiXCR, one row per CDR3 protein. The sample has roughly 400,000 distinct CDR3 sequences; approximately 37% are singletons. This sequence joins TRBV29-1 and TRBJ1-2, with 9 bases lining up with TRBD1. The origin of this receptor is a girl aged 2-9 years with multiple sclerosis. Input material: blood. The CDR3: CSVEGRTGAHYGYTF. CDR3 DNA sequence: TGCAGCGTTGAAGGCCGGACAGGGGCCCACTATGGCTACACCTTC. The variable domain in full, with the rest retrieved from reference TRBV29-1 and TRBJ1-2, is SAVISQKPSRDICQRGTSLTIQCQVDSQVTMMFWYRQQPGQSLTLIATANQGSEATYESGFVIDKFPISRPNLTFSTLTVSNMSPEDSSIYLCSVEGRTGAHYGYTFGSGTRLTVV.